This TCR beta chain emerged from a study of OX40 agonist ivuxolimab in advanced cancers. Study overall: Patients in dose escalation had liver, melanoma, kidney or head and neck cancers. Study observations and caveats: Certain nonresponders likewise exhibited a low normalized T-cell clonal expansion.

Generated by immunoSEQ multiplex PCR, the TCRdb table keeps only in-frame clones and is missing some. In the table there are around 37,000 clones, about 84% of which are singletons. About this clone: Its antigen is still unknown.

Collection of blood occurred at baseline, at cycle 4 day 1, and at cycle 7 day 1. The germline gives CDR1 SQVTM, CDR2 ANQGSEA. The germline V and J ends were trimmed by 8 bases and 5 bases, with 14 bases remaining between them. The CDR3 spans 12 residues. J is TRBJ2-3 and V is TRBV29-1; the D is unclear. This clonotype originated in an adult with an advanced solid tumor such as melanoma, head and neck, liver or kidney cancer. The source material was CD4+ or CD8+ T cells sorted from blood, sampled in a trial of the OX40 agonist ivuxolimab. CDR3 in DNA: TGCAGCTCCAAGTGGGATGGAGATACGCAGTATTTT. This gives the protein CSSKWDGDTQYF.